This T cell receptor (beta chain) was sequenced for a study of blood T cell repertoires in COVID-19. Study as a whole: The United States, Italy and Spain supplied acute and convalescent COVID-19 samples.

The germline CDR1 and CDR2 sequences are SGHNT and YENEEA. This CDR3 contains 14 residues. With 5 bases clipped from V and 2 bases from J, the junction kept 5 bases outside the gene matches. Sequencing was performed with immunoSEQ multiplex PCR; in TCRdb, only in-frame clones are kept and a portion is missing. The sample holds roughly 290,000 clones, 89% seen once. V gene TRBV11-3 combines with J gene TRBJ2-7; 8 nucleotides align to TRBD2. The TCR comes from a woman aged 55-75 years with acute or convalescent COVID-19. The material sequenced was peripheral blood. This CDR3 reads CASSPTSGTYEQYF. CDR3 coding DNA: TGTGCCAGCAGCCCAACTAGCGGAACCTACGAGCAGTACTTC.